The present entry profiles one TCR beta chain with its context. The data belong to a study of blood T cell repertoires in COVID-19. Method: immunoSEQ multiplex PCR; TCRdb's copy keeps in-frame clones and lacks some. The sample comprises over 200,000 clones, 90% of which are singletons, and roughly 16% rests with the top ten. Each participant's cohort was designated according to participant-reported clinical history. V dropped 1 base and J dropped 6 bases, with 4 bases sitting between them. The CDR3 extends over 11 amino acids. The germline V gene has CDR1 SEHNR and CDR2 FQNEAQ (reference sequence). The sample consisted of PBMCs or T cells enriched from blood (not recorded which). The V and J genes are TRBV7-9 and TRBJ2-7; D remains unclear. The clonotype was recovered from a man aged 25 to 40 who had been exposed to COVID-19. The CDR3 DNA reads TGTGCCAGCAGCTTAGATCGCGAGCAGTACTTC. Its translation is CASSLDREQYF.